This T cell receptor (beta chain) was sequenced for a study of blood T cell repertoires in COVID-19. As handled by the study authors: Estimated nucleated cell counts came from reference gene primer amplification. Data came from immunoSEQ multiplex PCR; TCRdb stores just in-frame clones and leaves some out. V, J and clone size are taken as reported in that table, and D and trimming were inferred from the DNA itself. This table holds some 150,000 clones, 80% to 90% found once. Germline V gene lookup returns CDR1 KGHSH and CDR2 LQKENI. Trimming pared 3 bases from V and 1 base from J, leaving 10 bases between. The CDR3 is made up of 15 amino acids. Recruits, aged roughly 18 to 100 years, lived in approximately 26 US areas. Cohorts were assigned according to the clinical history that participants reported. In Cohort 3, a recovered donor had either two negative PCRs, clearance, or symptom resolution.

This chain uses TRBV18 with TRBJ1-5; D might be TRBD1 (5 bases). The TCR was taken from a man between 50 and 59 years old who had recovered from COVID-19. What was sequenced was PBMCs or T cells enriched from blood (not recorded which). CDR3 nucleotide sequence: TGTGCCAGCTCACCCCCGGGGGGGAGCAATCAGCCCCAGCATTTT. It translates to CASSPPGGSNQPQHF.